This T cell receptor beta chain was identified in a study of identical twins (TCRdb year 2016). In the study overall: To test whether fetal clonotypes persist, this study deep-sequenced TCR alpha and beta repertoires from monozygotic twins, from unrelated adults of various ages, and from cord blood. Replicate twin experiments were performed at different times using different library preparation protocols to rule out contamination. What the work shows at the level of the full study, not this receptor alone: Excess twin sharing in beta out-of-frame sequences was weaker because fewer shared sequences lowered the signal-to-noise ratio. In monozygotic twins, out-of-frame TCR alpha sharing was systematically underestimated by recombination models, although the models agreed with sharing between unrelated individuals. Compared with coincidental sharing between unrelated individuals, out-of-frame TCR alpha sequences shared between twins had an excess of sequences with low generation probability. Invariant T cells such as MAIT and iNKT could partly confound zero-insertion analyses, though diverse VJ usage argued against this for most clonotypes. Abundant cord blood beta clonotypes carried fewer insertions; young adult naive repertoires showed a weaker similar trend, while memory repertoires showed none. Because the same donors could not be followed over many years, conclusions were based on cross-sectional statistical analysis.

All donors were healthy Caucasians. The twin cohort comprised three pairs of female monozygotic twins, all aged roughly 18 to 30 years. RNA for TCR libraries was isolated from peripheral blood mononuclear cells. CDR1 is given as SGHRS and CDR2 as YFSETQ, both from the germline V gene. Deletion took 5 bases off V and 2 bases off J, with a span of 17 bases between the germline ends. Including cysteine and phenylalanine, the CDR3 has 15 amino acids. The DNA shown is the 45-base CDR3, in frame from base 1. The library was made by 5' RACE. These reads were obtained on an Illumina HiSeq 2000. A universal primer binding site was added through template switching, and the final cDNA carried a unique molecular identifier so that TCR cDNA molecules could be counted accurately. Specific primers in the conserved constant-segment region were used to synthesize first-strand cDNA for the TCR alpha and beta chains. Each cDNA library was double barcoded, with a SMART-Mk sample barcode plus Illumina barcodes, to control for contamination. TruSeq adapter sequences along with Illumina sample barcodes were introduced in two successive PCR steps. The Illumina HiSeq platform was used with custom primers to sequence TCR alpha and beta cDNA libraries. Under the source paper's analysis protocol: MiGEC processed the raw reads to extract unique molecular identifiers, while MiXCR was used to determine the CDR3 positions. For each individual, recombination models were inferred using an EM algorithm with the repgenHMM and IGoR tools. Shared clonotype analysis was performed with the tcR package in R, normalizing sharing by the product of cloneset sizes. To study raw recombination free of thymic and clonal selection effects, out-of-frame nonproductive sequences were analyzed. TCRdb trimmed public reads at Q25 via fastp, called clones via MiXCR and kept in-frame beta chains. Rows are unified per CDR3 protein, each entry keeping the most common DNA and genes. The V and J calls shown here were made by TCRdb, not taken from the authors' results. The sample table records some 690,000 distinct CDR3 sequences; 21% of these occur just once. The ten largest clones take up around 4.4% of the sample.

This clonotype showed up just a few times. Its antigen has not been determined. No per-base quality is available; no much larger clone lies one base away. The same specimen was also included in a second study, on T cells expressing NK-cell markers. Taken from the second paper: In sorted CD3+CD56+NKG2C+, CD3+CD56+NKG2C- and CD3+CD56-NKG2C+ T-cell subsets from eight donors, TCR beta-chain repertoires were profiled. Among the eight sequenced donors, seven were HCMV-seropositive and one was HCMV-seronegative. In several experiments an anti-gammadeltaTCR antibody was added to restrict sorting to alphabetaTCR-expressing T cells. In over five donors, the dominant CD3+CD56+NKG2C+ clonotypes were among the top 10 CD8+ clonotypes and accounted for roughly 1.0-8% of CD8+ T cells. Those dominant clonotypes were again the most abundant among CD3+CD56-NKG2C+ cells in a handful of donors, at about 25-60.1%. It remained unclear whether the expanded NKG2C-expressing T cell clones were specific for HCMV antigens. The study sequenced eight donors, all healthy volunteers chosen at random: three men and five women. To determine HCMV serostatus, a commercial ELISA kit was used to detect HCMV-specific IgG in serum. Bulk peripheral blood T-cell repertoires were additionally sequenced from unsorted PBMC for over five donors. MIGEC was used to demultiplex reads and group reads by UMI, and MiTCR was used to assemble and quantify clonotypes. To exclude erroneous sequences, any TCR cDNA sequence not supported by at least two reads was discarded. The tcR package was used for downstream repertoire analysis, with clonotypes matched between fractions based on CDR3 nucleotide sequence plus V segment. VDJmatch was used to annotate antigen specificity against VDJdb, with one amino acid substitution allowed in CDR3.

The TCR originated in a woman aged 18-29 years in good health. The V and J segments used are TRBV5-1 and TRBJ2-7; the D gene may be TRBD1 or TRBD2, since each aligns over 5 bases. The sequencing sample was made of PBMCs. For the CDR3, the sequence is CASSEPGRRTYEQYF. The sequenced DNA is TGCGCCAGCAGTGAACCGGGACGGAGGACCTACGAGCAGTACTTC.